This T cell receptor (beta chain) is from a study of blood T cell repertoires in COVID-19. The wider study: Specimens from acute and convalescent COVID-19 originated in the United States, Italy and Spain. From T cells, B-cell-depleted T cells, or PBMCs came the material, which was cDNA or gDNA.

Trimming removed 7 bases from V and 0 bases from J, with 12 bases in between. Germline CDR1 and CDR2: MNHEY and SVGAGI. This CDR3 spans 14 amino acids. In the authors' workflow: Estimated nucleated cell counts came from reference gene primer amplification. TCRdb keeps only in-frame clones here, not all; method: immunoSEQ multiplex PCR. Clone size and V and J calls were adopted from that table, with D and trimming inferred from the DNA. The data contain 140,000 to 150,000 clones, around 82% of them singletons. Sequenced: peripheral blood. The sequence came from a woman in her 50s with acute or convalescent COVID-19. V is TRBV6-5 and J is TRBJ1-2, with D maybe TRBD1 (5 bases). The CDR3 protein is CASTLGQTNYGYTF. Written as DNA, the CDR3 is TGTGCCAGCACCCTGGGGCAGACTAACTATGGCTACACCTTC.